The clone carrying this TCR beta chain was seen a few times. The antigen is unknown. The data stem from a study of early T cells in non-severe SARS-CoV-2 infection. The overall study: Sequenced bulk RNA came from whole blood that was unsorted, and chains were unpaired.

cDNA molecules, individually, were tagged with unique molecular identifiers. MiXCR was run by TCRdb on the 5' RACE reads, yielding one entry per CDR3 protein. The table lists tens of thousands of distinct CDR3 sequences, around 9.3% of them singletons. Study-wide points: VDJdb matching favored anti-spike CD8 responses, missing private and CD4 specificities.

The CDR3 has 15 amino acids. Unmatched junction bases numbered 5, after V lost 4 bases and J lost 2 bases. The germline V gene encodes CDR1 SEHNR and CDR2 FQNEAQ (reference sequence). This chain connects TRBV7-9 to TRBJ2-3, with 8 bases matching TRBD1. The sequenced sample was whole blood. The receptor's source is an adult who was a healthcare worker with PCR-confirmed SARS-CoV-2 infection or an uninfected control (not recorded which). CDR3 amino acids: CASSSQGENTDTQYF. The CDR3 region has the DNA TGTGCCAGCAGCTCACAGGGGGAGAACACAGATACGCAGTATTTT. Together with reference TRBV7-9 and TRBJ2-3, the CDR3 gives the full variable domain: DTGVSQNPRHKITKRGQNVTFRCDPISEHNRLYWYRQTLGQGPEFLTYFQNEAQLEKSRLLSDRFSAERPKGSFSTLEIQRTEQGDSAMYLCASSSQGENTDTQYFGPGTRLTVL.